This TCR beta chain is from a study of T-cell reconstitution after alpha-beta-depleted transplantation in children. The germline CDR1 and CDR2 sequences are MNHEY and SMNVEV (reference sequence). The CDR3 totals 16 residues. V shed 5 bases and J 3 bases; nucleotides not matched to a gene: 11. Molecular barcoding with unique molecular identifiers was used for the TCRbeta library. TCRdb used MiXCR to reprocess the PCR reads, holding one entry per CDR3 protein. The data contain about 400,000 distinct CDR3 sequences, over 20% of them singletons. Only a few counts were recorded for this clonotype. The material sequenced was PBMCs from the stem cell graft donor, taken from the stem cell graft. The V call is TRBV27, the J call TRBJ2-3, with 7 nucleotides matching TRBD1. The receptor's source is a human donor who donated a stem cell graft to a child with acute myeloid leukemia. CDR3 residues: CASSKIQGVGTDTQYF. The CDR3 nucleotides are TGTGCCAGCAGTAAAATCCAGGGGGTTGGGACAGATACGCAGTATTTT.